Presented here are 29 T cell receptor beta chains from one specimen sequenced in a study of cytomegalovirus exposure and HLA in healthy donors. PCR amplification relied on 60 Vbeta primers (plus 13 Jbeta primers). Sequencing was performed with immunoSEQ multiplex PCR; in TCRdb, only in-frame clones are kept and a portion is missing. The table shows about 180,000 clones, with around 81% occurring only once. Sequencing was performed on PBMCs. These TCRs come from a woman in her twenties or thirties in good health and CMV-seronegative.

The V and J genes are TRBV18 and TRBJ2-7, with 9 bases fitting TRBD1. This CDR3 has 14 residues. Germline loops: CDR1 KGHSH, CDR2 LQKENI. V lost 4 bases, J lost 4 bases, and 5 bases stayed unmatched. As DNA, the CDR3 is TGTGCCAGCTCACAGGGGACAGGGAGGTACGAGCAGTACTTC. It translates to CASSQGTGRYEQYF.

CDR3 protein: CAIGQLGGANYGYTF. The CDR3 bases are TGTGCCATCGGTCAACTAGGGGGAGCTAACTATGGCTACACCTTC. The chain couples TRBV10-3 to TRBJ1-2, with D perhaps TRBD1 (6 bases). Germline V gene data show CDR1 as ENHRY and CDR2 as SYGVKD. The V end was cut by 8 bases, the J end by 0 bases, with 16 bases between. The CDR3 consists of 15 residues.

The sample holds a few counts of this clone. V usage is TRBV4-1 and J usage is TRBJ2-7; D perhaps matches TRBD1 (6 bases). V lost 5 bases and J lost 6, with 11 bases in between. Per the germline V gene, CDR1 is MGHRA and CDR2 is YSYEKL. This CDR3 spans 12 amino acids. CDR3 protein: CASSAQQGEQYF. CDR3 DNA: TGCGCCAGCAGCGCCCAACAGGGCGAGCAGTACTTC.

Of note for this clone: The junction does not match germline at one end; this may be a read error. The chain couples TRBV7-9 to TRBJ1-3; TRBD1 aligns across 10 bases. The CDR3 runs to 16 residues. Germline CDR1 SEHNR, CDR2 FQNEAQ (reference sequence). The CDR3 loop is CSSSSDRGALGNTIYF. As DNA, the CDR3 is TGTTCCAGCAGCTCGGACAGGGGGGCGTTGGGAAACACCATATATTTT.

The chain couples TRBV28 to TRBJ2-7; tentatively, D is TRBD2 (5 bases). V dropped 4 bases and J dropped 9 bases, with 19 bases sitting between them. The CDR3 covers 14 residues. The germline V gene encodes CDR1 MDHEN and CDR2 SYDVKM. Here the CDR3 DNA reads TGTGCCAGCAGTTCGGGTGAGGGTGTCCACGGGCAGTACTTC. It codes for CASSSGEGVHGQYF.

This clone was counted a single time. This sequence joins TRBV19 and TRBJ1-5; D is undetermined. The CDR3 is made up of 13 amino acids. With 5 bases removed from V and 4 bases from J, the gap between germline ends came to 9 bases. Germline V CDR1 and CDR2: LNHDA, SQIVND (reference sequence). CDR3 in DNA: TGTGCCAGTAGTGTCCCGGGTAATCAGCCCCAGCATTTT. This codes for CASSVPGNQPQHF.

This clone was seen only a few times. The V and J genes are TRBV5-4 and TRBJ2-1, with a tentative D call TRBD2 (6 bases). The CDR3 contains 15 residues. The V end lost 2 bases, the J end lost 2 bases, and 11 bases lay between the germline ends. CDR1 is SGHNT, CDR2 YYREEE, per germline (reference sequence). The CDR3 sequence is CASSFGGFTYNEQFF. The CDR3 coding sequence is TGTGCCAGCAGCTTTGGGGGGTTTACCTACAATGAGCAGTTCTTC.

DNA of the CDR3: TGTGCCAGCAGCTCAGGGTTAACTGAAGCTTTCTTT. This encodes CASSSGLTEAFF. The V and J genes are TRBV7-9 and TRBJ1-1, with D possibly being TRBD1 (5 bases). The CDR3 has 12 residues. V was cut by 4 bases and J by 5 bases, with 8 bases left in between. Germline CDR1 SEHNR, CDR2 FQNEAQ (reference sequence).

The chain joins TRBV7-2 to TRBJ2-3; 9 bases match TRBD2. This CDR3 comprises 17 residues. The germline V gene encodes CDR1 SGHTA and CDR2 FQGNSA. With 0 bases clipped from V and 4 bases from J, the junction kept 8 bases outside the gene matches. The CDR3 DNA sequence: TGTGCCAGCAGCTTAGCCTTTCTAGCGGGATGGGCAGATACGCAGTATTTT. Translated: CASSLAFLAGWADTQYF.

For the CDR3, the DNA is TGTGCCACCAGCAGAGTAAGGGCAGGGGGCTTTGCTGACTATGGCTACACCTTC. This gives the protein CATSRVRAGGFADYGYTF. This chain uses TRBV15 with TRBJ1-2, with 8 bases lining up with TRBD1. Losses at the gene ends were 1 base for V and 3 bases for J; bases not matched to a gene: 13. Looked up from germline, CDR1 is LNHNV and CDR2 is YYDKDF (reference sequence). The length of the CDR3 is 18 residues.

This sequence joins TRBV5-6 and TRBJ2-3; TRBD1 aligns across 10 bases. Germline CDR1 and CDR2: SGHDT and YYEEEE. After removal of 2 bases from V and 5 bases from J, the junction contained 8 bases not matched to a gene. This CDR3 is 16 amino acids long. CDR3 bases: TGTGCCAGCAGCTTACCCGGGACAGGGGTGAGAGATACGCAGTATTTT. As protein: CASSLPGTGVRDTQYF.

This clone turned up a few times. The chain uses TRBV5-1 and TRBJ1-1, with 8 nucleotides matching TRBD1. The ends lost 3 bases at V and 4 bases at J; junction bases unmatched: 8. The germline V gene encodes CDR1 SGHRS and CDR2 YFSETQ. The CDR3 totals 15 residues. As DNA, the CDR3 is TGCGCCAGCAGCTCCGAGTATACAGGGGGCACTGAAGCTTTCTTT. Translating it yields CASSSEYTGGTEAFF.

There are a few counts of this clone. This chain uses TRBV7-9 with TRBJ2-7; 7 bases fit TRBD2. CDR1 SEHNR and CDR2 FQNEAQ come from the germline V gene (reference sequence). There are 18 residues in the CDR3. V shed 1 base, J shed 3 bases, and the junction held 15 bases outside the gene matches. The CDR3 DNA follows: TGTGCCAGCAGCTTAGGGGACTTTGGACTAGAGGGATTCTACGAGCAGTACTTC. Protein product: CASSLGDFGLEGFYEQYF.

The CDR3 region is CASSSGTIAGANVLTF. The CDR3 nucleotides are TGTGCCAGCAGTTCCGGGACAATAGCTGGGGCCAACGTCCTGACTTTC. The V gene is TRBV6-5, the J gene TRBJ2-6; perhaps TRBD1 as D (6 bases). Trimming cost V 4 bases and J 2 bases, with 12 bases left between them. The CDR3 totals 16 residues. The germline V gene has CDR1 MNHEY and CDR2 SVGAGI.

The chain is built from TRBV5-1 and TRBJ2-5; weak D call: TRBD2 (6 bases). Judging by the DNA end, TRBJ2-7 fits better; the J call may be wrong. The CDR3 is 16 amino acids. The germline gives CDR1 SGHRS, CDR2 YFSETQ. CDR3 sequence: CASSPGISGVGYEQYF. In DNA form, the CDR3 reads TGCGCCAGCAGCCCTGGGATATCGGGAGTGGGGTACGAGCAGTACTTC.

The V gene is TRBV7-9, the J gene TRBJ2-2; D possibly corresponds to TRBD2 (5 bases). CDR1 is SEHNR, CDR2 FQNEAQ, per germline (reference sequence). Trimming cost V 7 bases and J 4 bases, with 16 bases left between them. The CDR3 covers 15 residues. The CDR3 loop is CASTALDSSTGELFF. The CDR3 nucleotides read TGTGCCAGCACCGCCTTGGACTCGTCCACCGGGGAGCTGTTTTTT.

The sample holds a few counts of this clone. This chain joins TRBV7-2 and TRBJ2-7; TRBD1 matches 9 bases. V shed 1 base, J shed 8 bases, and the junction held 6 bases outside the gene matches. The germline CDR1 and CDR2 sequences are SGHTA and FQGNSA. The CDR3 consists of 14 residues. In DNA, the CDR3 is TGTGCCAGCAGCTTAGGCGGGACAGGGCTGAAGCAGTACTTC. Translated: CASSLGGTGLKQYF.

The CDR3 region is CASSYSSWRARGAQYF. DNA for the CDR3: TGTGCCAGCAGTTACTCGAGCTGGAGGGCTCGGGGGGCGCAGTATTTT. The V call is TRBV6-5, the J call TRBJ2-3, with 7 bases matching TRBD2. Germline CDR1 is MNHEY and CDR2 is SVGAGI. The CDR3 length is 16 residues. Losses at the gene ends were 0 bases for V and 10 bases for J; bases not matched to a gene: 13.

This sequence joins TRBV7-2 and TRBJ1-6, with D perhaps TRBD1 (5 bases). Per germline, CDR1 SGHTA and CDR2 FQGNSA. Trimming removed 5 bases at V and 1 base at J, with 12 bases between. This CDR3 spans 16 amino acids. Written as DNA, the CDR3 is TGTGCCAGCAGCCCAGGGTTGGGGTCCTATAATTCACCCCTCCACTTT. It codes for CASSPGLGSYNSPLHF.

The rearrangement joins TRBV10-2 to TRBJ1-1; D is undetermined. The V end lost 7 bases, the J end lost 0 bases, and 12 bases lay between the germline ends. Looked up from germline, CDR1 is WSHSY and CDR2 is SAAADI. The CDR3 sequence is 14 residues long. CDR3 protein: CASTSVEMNTEAFF. DNA for the CDR3: TGCGCCAGCACAAGCGTAGAGATGAACACTGAAGCTTTCTTT.

This clone was detected a few times. V is TRBV7-2 and J is TRBJ2-1; tentative D call: TRBD1 (5 bases). The CDR3 has 16 amino acids. Germline V lookup: CDR1 SGHTA, CDR2 FQGNSA. V lost 1 base and J lost 1, with 11 bases in between. The CDR3 DNA follows: TGTGCCAGCAGCTTAGGGGCAGGGTTTTCCTACAATGAGCAGTTCTTC. As protein: CASSLGAGFSYNEQFF. The full variable domain, its missing parts supplied by reference TRBV7-2 and TRBJ2-1, is GAGVSQSPSNKVTEKGKDVELRCDPISGHTALYWYRQSLGQGLEFLIYFQGNSAPDKSGLPSDRFSAERTGGSVSTLTIQRTQQEDSAVYLCASSLGAGFSYNEQFFGPGTRLTVL.

This clone was seen only once. The V gene is TRBV5-1, the J gene TRBJ2-1; TRBD2 aligns across 11 bases. Looked up from germline, CDR1 is SGHRS and CDR2 is YFSETQ. This CDR3 region has 18 residues. V dropped 0 bases and J dropped 5; count of bases not matched to a gene: 10. This CDR3 is CASSLGLAGGRGDNEQFF. The CDR3 region has the DNA TGCGCCAGCAGCTTGGGATTAGCGGGAGGGCGGGGGGACAATGAGCAGTTCTTC.

This clone has more than one count but fewer than ten. The V and J genes are TRBV7-6 and TRBJ2-1; perhaps TRBD2 as D (7 bases). The germline CDR1 and CDR2 sequences are SGHVS and FNYEAQ. The CDR3 sequence is 15 residues long. The ends were cut back, 1 base at V and 6 bases at J, with 13 bases in the middle. The CDR3 region has the DNA TGTGCCAGCAGCTTAGTTGGGGGGGCCGGCAATGAGCAGTTCTTC. Its protein product is CASSLVGGAGNEQFF. Combining the CDR3 with reference TRBV7-6 and TRBJ2-1 gives the whole variable domain GAGVSQSPRYKVTKRGQDVALRCDPISGHVSLYWYRQALGQGPEFLTYFNYEAQQDKSGLPNDRFSAERPEGSISTLTIQRTEQRDSAMYRCASSLVGGAGNEQFFGPGTRLTVL.

This rearrangement joins TRBV9 to TRBJ1-5; the match to TRBD1 covers 7 bases. Trimming cost V 2 bases and J 4 bases; bases outside gene matches: 6. Germline CDR1 and CDR2: SGDLS and YYNGEE. The CDR3 sequence is 15 residues long. The CDR3 DNA is TGTGCCAGCAGCGTCGGGCAGGGGGTTAATCAGCCCCAGCATTTT. It translates to CASSVGQGVNQPQHF.

This chain connects TRBV5-1 to TRBJ1-1; TRBD1 agrees at 9 bases. The germline CDR1 and CDR2 sequences are SGHRS and YFSETQ. Trimming cost V 7 bases and J 0 bases; bases outside gene matches: 10. The CDR3 spans 16 residues. The CDR3 region has the DNA TGCGCCAGCGTTATCGGGACAGGGCGAATGAACACTGAAGCTTTCTTT. It is translated as CASVIGTGRMNTEAFF. Drawing the rest from reference TRBV5-1 and TRBJ1-1, the complete variable domain is KAGVTQTPRYLIKTRGQQVTLSCSPISGHRSVSWYQQTPGQGLQFLFEYFSETQRNKGNFPGRFSGRQFSNSRSEMNVSTLELGDSALYLCASVIGTGRMNTEAFFGQGTRLTVV.

The chain carries TRBV4-2 and TRBJ2-2; D is ambiguous. The CDR3 is 17 amino acids. From germline, CDR1 is LGHNA and CDR2 YNFKEQ. V was shortened by 0 bases and J by 4 bases, with 15 bases between the two germline ends. DNA for the CDR3: TGTGCCAGCAGCCAAGATATGAGCAGGTTCGGCACCGGGGAGCTGTTTTTT. Translating gives CASSQDMSRFGTGELFF.

This clone occurred a few times. The V call is TRBV11-2, the J call TRBJ1-5; the D is unclear. This CDR3 region has 13 residues. V was trimmed by 1 base and J by 5 bases, leaving 6 bases between them. Germline V gene sequence: CDR1 SGHAT, CDR2 FQNNGV. CDR3 DNA sequence: TGTGCCAGCAGCTTAGGAAGCCATCAGCCCCAGCATTTT. This encodes CASSLGSHQPQHF.

DNA of the CDR3: TGTGCCAGCAGCCCACGGGACACGTCCTCCTACGAGCAGTACTTC. Residues: CASSPRDTSSYEQYF. The chain couples TRBV9 to TRBJ2-5, with a weak D call TRBD1 (6 bases). The J call is doubtful: the DNA matches TRBJ2-7 better. Germline-derived CDR1 and CDR2 are SGDLS and YYNGEE. The CDR3 has 15 amino acids.

V and J are TRBV2 and TRBJ2-7; TRBD2 matches 7 bases. Per the germline V gene, CDR1 is SNHLY and CDR2 is FYNNEI. J lost 2 bases, V lost 8 bases, and 12 bases had no gene match. The CDR3 is 15 residues long. The CDR3 loop reads CASAEGASGAYEQYF. CDR3 in DNA: TGTGCCAGCGCAGAAGGGGCTAGCGGAGCCTACGAGCAGTACTTC.